A selection of T cell receptor beta chains follows, all from one sample in a study of shared clonotypes between healthy human individuals. Only in-frame clones appear in the TCRdb table, and some are missing; sequencing was by immunoSEQ multiplex PCR. The table shows around 1,900,000 clones, with over 85% occurring only once. The sample consisted of naive CD8+ T cells from PBMCs. The receptors stem from a man between 18 and 29 years old in good health. Some clones in this sample may be carry-over from other donors' samples. Both conserved end residues are part of each CDR3. A D gene is named only where the DNA matches it firmly. Clone size is not always given. Where it is, it says once, few, many or a class for expanded clones.

J	V	size	D	DNA	CDR3
TRBJ1-4	TRBV10-3	.	TRBD1	TGTGCCATCAGGGACAGGGGCATTAATGAAAAACTGTTTTTT	CAIRDRGINEKLFF
TRBJ2-6	TRBV9	.	.	TGTGCCAGCAGCGTAGCTCGGCAGACCTCTGGGGCCAACGTCCTGACTTTC	CASSVARQTSGANVLTF
TRBJ1-6	TRBV4-1	.	TRBD1	TGCGCCAGCAGCCAAGCGGGACAGTATAATTCACCCCTCCACTTT	CASSQAGQYNSPLHF
TRBJ1-2	TRBV30	.	.	TGTGCCTGGACGCGGGAGATATCTAACTATGGCTACACCTTC	CAWTREISNYGYTF
TRBJ1-5	TRBV18	few	.	TGTGCCAGCTCACTTCCCGAAAGACAGTCACCCCAGCATTTT	CASSLPERQSPQHF
TRBJ2-3	TRBV30	.	TRBD2	TGTGCCTGGGCTGCTAGCGGGAGGACAGATACGCAGTATTTT	CAWAASGRTDTQYF
TRBJ1-2	TRBV28	.	TRBD1	TGTGCCAGCAGTTTATGGGGGGACAGGGGGCAGGGTGGCTACACCTTC	CASSLWGDRGQGGYTF
TRBJ2-7	TRBV7-2	.	TRBD1	TGTGCCAGCAGAGGACAGGGTCAAGTCGAGCAGTACTTC	CASRGQGQVEQYF
TRBJ2-1	TRBV2	.	.	TGTGCCAGCAGGGCCTACAGGAACTCCTACAATGAGCAGTTCTTC	CASRAYRNSYNEQFF
TRBJ2-5	TRBV15	.	TRBD1	TGTGCCACCAGCAGAAGGGGACAGAAAGAGACCCAGTACTTC	CATSRRGQKETQYF
TRBJ2-5	TRBV25-1	.	TRBD2	TGTGCCAGCAGTGAATTTGCGGCGGGAGCATCAGAGACCCAGTACTTC	CASSEFAAGASETQYF
TRBJ1-2	TRBV2	.	.	TGTGCCAGCAGAGAGACAGATTTCGATGGCTACACCTTC	CASRETDFDGYTF
TRBJ1-3	TRBV9	.	.	TGTGCCAGCAGCGCGAACTTAGCGGTTACTGGAAACACCATATATTTT	CASSANLAVTGNTIYF
TRBJ1-2	TRBV25-1	.	.	TGTGCCAGCAGTGTCGACACTAGCTATGGCTACACCTTC	CASSVDTSYGYTF
TRBJ2-1	TRBV28	.	.	TGTGCCAGCACCGCCGCCCGCGGGACCAGGAATGAGCAGTTCTTC	CASTAARGTRNEQFF